This T cell receptor beta chain was profiled in a study of shared clonotypes between healthy human individuals. Concerning this clone itself: The antigen is undetermined.

Overall study results and limits: Rarefaction curves obtained for sorted subsets showed sequencing incomplete despite large depth.

V lost 6 bases and J lost 3; bases outside the gene matches: 12. Germline V gene data show CDR1 as LNHDA and CDR2 as SQIVND (reference sequence). This CDR3 contains 17 residues. For each subset, genomic DNA was distributed in equal portions over several immunoSEQ plates. Authors' data handling: ImmunoSEQ junction-only sequences lacked quality scores, so their filtering differed. Using immunoSEQ multiplex PCR, the repertoire was profiled, and TCRdb retains in-frame clones only, with some absent. V and J calls and clone size follow that table, whereas D and trimming were derived from the DNA. The sample lists more than 500,000 clones, 85% to 95% occurring once. CD45RO-negative CD8 cells positively selected for CCR7 made up the naive population, which excluded terminally differentiated effector memory CD45RA+ cells.

This TCR was sampled from a woman aged 25-40 years in good health. The chain is built from TRBV19 and TRBJ2-1; 9 bases align to TRBD2. Sequencing input: naive CD8+ T cells sorted from blood. This chain's CDR3 is CASRPLAGVGVYNEQFF. CDR3 nucleotide sequence: TGTGCCAGTAGGCCCTTAGCGGGAGTGGGCGTCTACAATGAGCAGTTCTTC.